The 30 T cell receptor beta chains reported below all come from one sample, sequenced in a study of blood T cells in healthy people across ages. With a J-beta primer mix and a sample-barcoded 5' primer, a second PCR ran about 7 to 12 cycles. TCRdb reprocessed the 5' RACE reads with MiXCR, giving one entry per CDR3 protein. Among roughly 1,800,000 distinct CDR3 sequences listed, about 50% were seen once. The source material was blood. The receptors come from a woman between 40 and 55 years old in good health.

The rearrangement links TRBV7-6 to TRBJ2-3; 15 bases are shared with TRBD2. The CDR3 is 18 amino acids. CDR1 is SGHVS, CDR2 FNYEAQ, per germline. Trimming took 8 bases from V and 1 from J; bases not matched to a gene: 10. The CDR3 sequence: CASRTSGGAREGTDTQYF. CDR3 DNA: TGTGCCAGCCGGACTAGCGGGGGGGCGAGGGAAGGCACAGATACGCAGTATTTT.

The V call is TRBV24-1, the J call TRBJ2-3; D gene unclear. Germline CDR1 KGHDR, CDR2 SFDVKD. V lost 4 bases, J lost 0 bases, and 4 bases lay in between. The CDR3 runs 13 residues. This CDR3 reads CATSDQSTDTQYF. The CDR3 nucleotides read TGTGCCACCAGTGACCAGAGCACAGATACGCAGTATTTT.

This chain connects TRBV5-1 to TRBJ1-4; 7 bases agree with TRBD1. The CDR3 length is 17 residues. Germline-derived CDR1 and CDR2 are SGHRS and YFSETQ. The V gene end was trimmed by 3 bases and the J gene end by 0 bases; junction bases not matched to a gene: 8. CDR3 in amino acids: CASSSYGQAATNEKLFF. CDR3 DNA: TGCGCCAGCAGCTCTTACGGACAGGCTGCAACTAATGAAAAACTGTTTTTT. Combining the CDR3 with reference TRBV5-1 and TRBJ1-4 gives the whole variable domain KAGVTQTPRYLIKTRGQQVTLSCSPISGHRSVSWYQQTPGQGLQFLFEYFSETQRNKGNFPGRFSGRQFSNSRSEMNVSTLELGDSALYLCASSSYGQAATNEKLFFGSGTQLSVL.

V is TRBV4-3 and J is TRBJ1-3, with D unclear. Trimming pared 1 base from V and 0 bases from J, leaving 10 bases between. Looked up from germline, CDR1 is LGHNA and CDR2 is YSLEER. CDR3 length: 16 amino acids. CDR3 in amino acids: CASSQVAGISGNTIYF. DNA of the CDR3: TGCGCCAGCAGCCAAGTAGCGGGGATCTCTGGAAACACCATATATTTT.

The V gene is TRBV11-2, the J gene TRBJ2-3; D call uncertain. Germline V gene lookup returns CDR1 SGHAT and CDR2 FQNNGV. This CDR3 spans 14 amino acids. V gave up 3 bases and J gave up 5 bases, with 12 bases separating them. CDR3 loop: CASSFVSGQDTQYF. DNA of the CDR3: TGTGCCAGCAGCTTTGTTTCTGGGCAAGATACGCAGTATTTT.

CDR3 sequence: CSARDTRGPNGYTF. The CDR3 DNA reads as TGCAGTGCTAGAGATACCAGGGGGCCAAATGGCTACACCTTC. This chain uses TRBV20-1 with TRBJ1-2, with 8 nucleotides matching TRBD1. Germline CDR1 is DFQATT and CDR2 is SNEGSKA (reference sequence). This CDR3 region has 14 residues. The trim removed 0 bases at V and 6 bases at J, leaving 6 bases unmatched.

The chain combines TRBV5-1 with TRBJ1-2, with D maybe TRBD1 (6 bases). The length of the CDR3 is 16 residues. The V gene lost 4 bases and the J gene lost 4 bases, with 20 bases spanning the gap. Germline V lookup: CDR1 SGHRS, CDR2 YFSETQ. CDR3 amino acids: CASSPEPDRASYGYTF. The CDR3 nucleotides read TGCGCCAGCAGCCCGGAGCCGGACAGAGCAAGCTATGGCTACACCTTC.

This CDR3 is CASSHPGQGAVDTQYF. Written as DNA, the CDR3 is TGTGCCAGCAGCCATCCGGGACAGGGGGCCGTAGATACGCAGTATTTT. V and J are TRBV28 and TRBJ2-3; 12 bases map to TRBD1. Germline loops: CDR1 MDHEN, CDR2 SYDVKM. The V segment lost 6 bases and the J segment 5 bases; nucleotides outside the gene matches: 9. The CDR3 sequence is 16 residues long.

This clonotype was observed a handful of times. The rearrangement joins TRBV10-3 to TRBJ2-6, with D possibly matching TRBD2 (5 bases). Trimming pared 2 bases from V and 0 bases from J, leaving 11 bases between. The CDR3 spans 17 residues. The germline gives CDR1 ENHRY, CDR2 SYGVKD. CDR3 DNA: TGTGCCATCAGTGAGCCACTAGGCCCCTCTGGGGCCAACGTCCTGACTTTC. The encoded protein is CAISEPLGPSGANVLTF.

This clonotype was seen more than once but under ten times. This sequence joins TRBV7-9 and TRBJ2-4, with a weak D call TRBD2 (6 bases). Germline loops: CDR1 SEHNR, CDR2 FQNEAQ (reference sequence). The CDR3 runs 17 residues. V was clipped by 6 bases and J by 1 base, with 19 bases between them. The CDR3 bases are TGTGCCAGCAGGTCCGCAGGTGGGAGGACGGCCAAAAACATTCAGTACTTC. Protein: CASRSAGGRTAKNIQYF.

The chain links TRBV27 to TRBJ2-5; 15 nucleotides align to TRBD2. J was trimmed by 12 bases and V by 5 bases; bases with no gene match: 10. The CDR3 runs 15 residues. CDR1 and CDR2 (germline): MNHEY, SMNVEV (reference sequence). CDR3 loop: CASSPHGLAGGHKYF. The CDR3 DNA is TGTGCCAGCAGTCCACACGGACTAGCGGGGGGGCATAAGTACTTC.

V gene TRBV11-2 combines with J gene TRBJ2-1; 8 nucleotides agree with TRBD1. The CDR3 runs 14 residues. Germline V gene sequence: CDR1 SGHAT, CDR2 FQNNGV. J was trimmed by 7 bases and V by 9 bases; bases with no gene match: 11. The CDR3 DNA reads as TGTGCCAGTATCGACAGGGGAGAGGGTAATGAGCAGTTCTTC. Translation: CASIDRGEGNEQFF.

The chain couples TRBV10-3 to TRBJ1-5; perhaps TRBD1 as D (5 bases). This CDR3 contains 13 residues. Trimming cost V 6 bases and J 1 base, with 7 bases left between them. Germline CDR1 is ENHRY and CDR2 is SYGVKD. CDR3 bases: TGTGCCATCAGGGAGGGGAGCAATCAGCCCCAGCATTTT. Translation gives CAIREGSNQPQHF.

This clonotype has just a few counts. The V call is TRBV6-5, the J call TRBJ2-1; 12 nucleotides agree with TRBD1. The CDR3 length is 15 residues. Germline CDR1 reads MNHEY; CDR2 reads SVGAGI. Germline trimming cut 0 bases from V and 9 bases from J; bases unmatched to any gene: 3. The CDR3 spells CASSYSGQGAIEQFF. In DNA, the CDR3 is TGTGCCAGCAGTTACTCGGGACAGGGGGCCATTGAGCAGTTCTTC.

J is TRBJ2-3 and V is TRBV3-1; 14 bases agree with TRBD2. The length of the CDR3 is 17 residues. V dropped 3 bases and J dropped 3; count of bases not matched to a gene: 5. Looked up from germline, CDR1 is LGHDT and CDR2 is YNNKEL (reference sequence). In nucleotides, the CDR3 is TGTGCCAGCAGCCACGCGACTAGCGGGGGGGAGACAGATACGCAGTATTTT. This translates into CASSHATSGGETDTQYF.

The chain has TRBV20-1 and TRBJ1-6; 9 bases agree with TRBD1. V gave up 1 base and J gave up 8 bases; unmatched junction bases: 6. The germline V gene has CDR1 DFQATT and CDR2 SNEGSKA (reference sequence). CDR3 length: 15 amino acids. The CDR3 loop is CSARGPQGAYSPLHF. As DNA, the CDR3 is TGCAGTGCTAGAGGACCACAGGGGGCATATTCACCCCTCCACTTT.

The gene calls are TRBV7-2 and TRBJ2-2, with 11 bases matching TRBD1. The CDR3 spans 15 residues. In germline, CDR1 is SGHTA, CDR2 FQGNSA. Germline trimming cut 4 bases from V and 7 bases from J; bases unmatched to any gene: 5. The CDR3 is CASSSGTGGVGELFF. The CDR3, as DNA: TGTGCCAGCAGCTCTGGGACAGGGGGAGTCGGGGAGCTGTTTTTT.

Details on this clonotype: An end of the junction does not agree with germline; a read error may underlie this. The rearrangement uses TRBV20-1 and TRBJ1-4; TRBD1 aligns across 8 bases. CDR1 and CDR2 (germline): DFQATT, SNEGSKA (reference sequence). The CDR3 spans 15 residues. CDR3 coding DNA: TGCGGTGCTAGAAGGCGCGGGACAGGTGATGAAAAACTGTTTTTT. Residues: CGARRRGTGDEKLFF.

In this sample, this clonotype turned up a few times. The chain combines TRBV7-2 with TRBJ2-1, with 10 bases lining up with TRBD2. V lost 4 bases to trimming and J lost 10 bases; unmatched junction nucleotides: 16. There are 17 residues in the CDR3. Germline V gene lookup returns CDR1 SGHTA and CDR2 FQGNSA. CDR3 protein: CASSSLVGLAVSEEQFF. The CDR3 DNA follows: TGTGCCAGCAGCTCCCTGGTCGGACTAGCGGTCTCGGAGGAGCAGTTCTTC.

This clonotype was detected once. The J gene is TRBJ1-2, the V gene TRBV19; 9 positions agree with TRBD1. The trim removed 7 bases at V and 6 bases at J, leaving 15 bases unmatched. The CDR3 is 16 residues long. CDR1 is LNHDA, CDR2 SQIVND, per germline (reference sequence). The CDR3 DNA sequence: TGTGCCAGTACTTATAGGGGCACAGGGGGCGGAAATGGCTACACCTTC. This gives the protein CASTYRGTGGGNGYTF.

The chain combines TRBV6-5 with TRBJ1-2, with D perhaps matching TRBD1 (6 bases). Germline V gives CDR1 MNHEY, CDR2 SVGAGI. V lost 5 bases, J lost 4 bases, and 17 bases lay in between. CDR3 size: 15 residues. The CDR3 spells CASSHAGAGVYGYTF. DNA for the CDR3: TGTGCCAGCAGTCACGCAGGGGCGGGTGTCTATGGCTACACCTTC.

This clonotype was seen a few times. This chain joins TRBV28 and TRBJ2-4; no reliable D call. The CDR3 sequence is 14 residues long. The germline V gene has CDR1 MDHEN and CDR2 SYDVKM. Trimming left V 4 bases short and J 2 bases short, with 9 bases between. The CDR3 loop is CASSSTGPKNIQYF. The CDR3 nucleotides are TGTGCCAGCAGTTCCACGGGTCCCAAAAACATTCAGTACTTC. Based on the CDR3 plus reference TRBV28 and TRBJ2-4, the full variable domain is DVKVTQSSRYLVKRTGEKVFLECVQDMDHENMFWYRQDPGLGLRLIYFSYDVKMKEKGDIPEGYSVSREKKERFSLILESASTNQTSMYLCASSSTGPKNIQYFGAGTRLSVL.

This clonotype came up a few times. The chain combines TRBV20-1 with TRBJ2-6; TRBD1 is a possible D gene (6 bases). Germline V CDR1 and CDR2: DFQATT, SNEGSKA (reference sequence). The CDR3 is made up of 18 amino acids. V was cut by 6 bases and J by 0 bases, with 21 bases left in between. The CDR3 DNA reads TGCAGTGCCAGGGGACCGGGAATCGCTGTCTCTGGGGCCAACGTCCTGACTTTC. It translates to CSARGPGIAVSGANVLTF.

The genes are TRBV6-6 and TRBJ2-4, with 9 bases fitting TRBD1. With the DNA end fitting TRBJ2-7 better, the J assignment may be wrong. The CDR3 sequence is 15 residues long. The germline V gene has CDR1 MNHNY and CDR2 SVGAGI (reference sequence). The CDR3 sequence is CASSQTVDRGREQYF. The CDR3 nucleotides are TGTGCCAGCAGTCAAACCGTGGACAGGGGCCGCGAGCAGTACTTC.

V and J are TRBV4-1 and TRBJ2-7, with TRBD1 identical over 10 bases. The CDR3 length is 16 residues. V shed 5 bases and J 1 base; nucleotides not matched to a gene: 8. Germline-derived CDR1 and CDR2 are MGHRA and YSYEKL. The CDR3 protein is CASSLNDRGPSYEQYF. CDR3 nucleotide sequence: TGCGCCAGCAGCTTAAACGACAGGGGGCCTTCCTACGAGCAGTACTTC.

The chain uses TRBV13 and TRBJ1-2; D is perhaps TRBD1 (5 bases). Deletions cut 4 bases from V and 2 bases from J, with 20 bases between. Germline CDR1 reads PRHDT; CDR2 reads FYEKMQ (reference sequence). The CDR3 has 17 residues. The CDR3 DNA sequence: TGTGCCAGCAGCTCTGGCGGACATCTCAGTCCCAACTATGGCTACACCTTC. It translates to CASSSGGHLSPNYGYTF.

This rearrangement joins TRBV20-1 to TRBJ1-2, with a tentative D call TRBD1 (6 bases). Germline CDR1 reads DFQATT; CDR2 reads SNEGSKA (reference sequence). The CDR3 has 12 amino acids. V lost 2 bases, J lost 7 bases, and 11 bases lay in between. The DNA of the CDR3 is TGCAGTGCTAGAAAAAACAGGGCTGGCTACACCTTC. Translating gives CSARKNRAGYTF.

This clonotype was observed a handful of times. The rearrangement links TRBV14 to TRBJ2-3; tentative D call: TRBD2 (6 bases). Germline V CDR1 and CDR2: SGHDN, FVKESK. The V end lost 2 bases, the J end lost 6 bases, and 9 bases lay between the germline ends. The CDR3 sequence is 13 residues long. This CDR3 is CASSQTGRDTQYF. DNA for the CDR3: TGTGCCAGCAGCCAAACGGGGAGGGATACGCAGTATTTT.

The J gene is TRBJ1-5, the V gene TRBV6-5, with D unresolved. Germline assignment: CDR1 MNHEY and CDR2 SVGAGI. Trimming cost V 6 bases and J 0 bases, with 6 bases left between them. The CDR3 runs to 13 residues. CDR3 in amino acids: CASRVVSNQPQHF. CDR3 nucleotides: TGTGCCAGCAGGGTAGTTAGCAATCAGCCCCAGCATTTT.

Notes on this clonotype: A read error may account for a junction end that differs from germline. V usage is TRBV4-3 and J usage is TRBJ1-4; a possible D gene is TRBD1 (5 bases). From germline, CDR1 is LGHNA and CDR2 YSLEER. The CDR3 loop spans 15 amino acids. The CDR3 here is CASSQSRVTGEKLFF. In DNA, the CDR3 is TGCGCTAGCAGCCAGAGCAGGGTTACAGGTGAAAAACTGTTTTTT.